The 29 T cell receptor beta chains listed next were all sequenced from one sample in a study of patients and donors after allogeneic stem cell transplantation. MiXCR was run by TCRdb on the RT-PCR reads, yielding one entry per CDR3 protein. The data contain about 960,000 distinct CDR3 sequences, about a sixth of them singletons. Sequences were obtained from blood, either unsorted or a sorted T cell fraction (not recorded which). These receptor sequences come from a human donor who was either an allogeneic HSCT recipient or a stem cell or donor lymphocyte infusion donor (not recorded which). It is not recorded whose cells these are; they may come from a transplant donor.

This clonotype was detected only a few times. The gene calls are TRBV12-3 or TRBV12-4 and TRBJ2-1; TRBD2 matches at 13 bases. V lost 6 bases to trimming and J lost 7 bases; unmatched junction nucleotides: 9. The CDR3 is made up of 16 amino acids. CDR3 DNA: TGTGCCAGCAGCCGAATAAGGACTAGCGGGAGAAATGAGCAGTTCTTC. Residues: CASSRIRTSGRNEQFF.

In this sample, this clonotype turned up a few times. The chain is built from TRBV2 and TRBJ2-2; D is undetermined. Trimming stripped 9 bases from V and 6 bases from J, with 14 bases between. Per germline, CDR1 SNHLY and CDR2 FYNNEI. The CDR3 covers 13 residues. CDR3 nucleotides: TGTGCCAGGCACCCTCCTGGGCCCGGGGAGCTGTTTTTT. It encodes CARHPPGPGELFF.

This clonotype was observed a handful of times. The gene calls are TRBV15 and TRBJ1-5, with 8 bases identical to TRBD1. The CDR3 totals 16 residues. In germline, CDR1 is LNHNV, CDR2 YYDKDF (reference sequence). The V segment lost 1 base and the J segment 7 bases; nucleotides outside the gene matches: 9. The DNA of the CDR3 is TGTGCCACCAGCAGAGGACAAAACAGGGGGGGCCAGCCCCAGCATTTT. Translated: CATSRGQNRGGQPQHF.

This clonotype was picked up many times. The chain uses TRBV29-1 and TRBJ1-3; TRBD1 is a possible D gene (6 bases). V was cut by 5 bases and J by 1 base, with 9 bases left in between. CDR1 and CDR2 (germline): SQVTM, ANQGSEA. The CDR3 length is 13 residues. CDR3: CSVSDSSGNTIYF. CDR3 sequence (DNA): TGCAGCGTTTCGGACAGTTCTGGAAACACCATATATTTT.

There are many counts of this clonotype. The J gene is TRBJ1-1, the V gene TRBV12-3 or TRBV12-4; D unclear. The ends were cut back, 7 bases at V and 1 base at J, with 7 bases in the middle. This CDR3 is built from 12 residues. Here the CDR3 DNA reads TGTGCCAGCACCCCTAGGAACACTGAAGCTTTCTTT. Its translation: CASTPRNTEAFF.

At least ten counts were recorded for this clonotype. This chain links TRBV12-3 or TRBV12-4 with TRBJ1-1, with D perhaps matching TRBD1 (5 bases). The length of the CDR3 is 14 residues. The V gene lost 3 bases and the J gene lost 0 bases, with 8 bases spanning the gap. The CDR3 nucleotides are TGTGCCAGCAGTTTGAGACAGATGAACACTGAAGCTTTCTTT. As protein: CASSLRQMNTEAFF.

CDR3 region: CASSPTGEPYGYTF. The CDR3, as DNA: TGTGCCAGCAGCCCAACAGGGGAGCCTTATGGCTACACCTTC. The rearrangement links TRBV11-2 to TRBJ1-2; TRBD1 aligns across 7 bases. From germline, CDR1 is SGHAT and CDR2 FQNNGV. After removal of 5 bases from V and 5 bases from J, the junction contained 8 bases not matched to a gene. The CDR3 contains 14 residues.

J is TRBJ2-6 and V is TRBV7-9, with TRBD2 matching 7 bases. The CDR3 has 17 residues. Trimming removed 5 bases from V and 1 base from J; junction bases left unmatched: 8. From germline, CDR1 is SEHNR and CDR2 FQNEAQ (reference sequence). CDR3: CASSPPAGESGANVLTF. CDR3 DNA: TGTGCCAGCAGCCCCCCGGCGGGAGAGTCTGGGGCCAACGTCCTGACTTTC.

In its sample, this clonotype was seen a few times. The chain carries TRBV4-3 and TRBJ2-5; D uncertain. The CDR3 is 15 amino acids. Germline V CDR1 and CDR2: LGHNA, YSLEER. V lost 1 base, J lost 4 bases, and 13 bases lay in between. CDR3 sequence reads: CASSQVKGFLETQYF. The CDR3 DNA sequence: TGCGCCAGCAGCCAAGTTAAGGGTTTTCTAGAGACCCAGTACTTC.

As DNA, the CDR3 is TGTGCCAGCAGCTTAAGGGAAGAAGACTATGGCTACACCTTC. Protein product: CASSLREEDYGYTF. V gene TRBV7-8 combines with J gene TRBJ1-2, with no clear D. CDR1 is SGHVS, CDR2 FQNEAQ, per germline. The CDR3 runs 14 residues. V lost 2 bases to trimming and J lost 3 bases, with 10 bases between them.

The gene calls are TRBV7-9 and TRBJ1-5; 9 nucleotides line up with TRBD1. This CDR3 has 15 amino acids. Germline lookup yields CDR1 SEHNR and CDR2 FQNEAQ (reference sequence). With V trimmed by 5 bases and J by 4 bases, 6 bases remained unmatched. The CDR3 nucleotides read TGTGCCAGCAGCGCGGGGGACAGGGCGAATCAGCCCCAGCATTTT. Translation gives CASSAGDRANQPQHF.

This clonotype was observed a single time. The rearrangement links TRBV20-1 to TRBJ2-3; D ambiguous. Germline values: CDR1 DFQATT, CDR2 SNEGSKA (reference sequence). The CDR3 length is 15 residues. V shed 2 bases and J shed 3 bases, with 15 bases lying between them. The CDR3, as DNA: TGCAGTGCTAGATCTGGGTCCTTCCTTACAGATACGCAGTATTTT. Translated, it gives CSARSGSFLTDTQYF.

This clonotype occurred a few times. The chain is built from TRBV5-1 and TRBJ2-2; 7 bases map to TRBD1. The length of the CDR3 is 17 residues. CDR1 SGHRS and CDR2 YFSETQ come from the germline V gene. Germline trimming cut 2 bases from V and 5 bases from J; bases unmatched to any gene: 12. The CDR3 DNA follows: TGCGCCAGCAGCTTCCAAAAGACAGGGTCCCTAACCGGGGAGCTGTTTTTT. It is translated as CASSFQKTGSLTGELFF.

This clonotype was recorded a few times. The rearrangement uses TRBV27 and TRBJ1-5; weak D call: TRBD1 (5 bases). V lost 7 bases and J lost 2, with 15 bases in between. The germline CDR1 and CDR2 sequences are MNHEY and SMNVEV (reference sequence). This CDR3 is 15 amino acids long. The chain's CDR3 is CASILRWGGNQPQHF. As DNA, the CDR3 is TGTGCCAGCATTCTTAGATGGGGGGGCAATCAGCCCCAGCATTTT.

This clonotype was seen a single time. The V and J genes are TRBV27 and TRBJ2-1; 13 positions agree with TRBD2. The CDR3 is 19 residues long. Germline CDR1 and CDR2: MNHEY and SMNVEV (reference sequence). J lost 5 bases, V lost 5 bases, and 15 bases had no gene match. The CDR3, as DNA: TGTGCCAGCAGTCTAGGGACCGAGGCCGGGACTAGCGGGAACAATGAGCAGTTCTTC. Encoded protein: CASSLGTEAGTSGNNEQFF.

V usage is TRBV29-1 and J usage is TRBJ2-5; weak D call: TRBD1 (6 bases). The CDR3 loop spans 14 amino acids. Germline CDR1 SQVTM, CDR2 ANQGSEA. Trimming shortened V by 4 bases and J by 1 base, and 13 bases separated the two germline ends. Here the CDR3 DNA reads TGCAGCGTTGTGAGGGGGACCCTCCAAGAGACCCAGTACTTC. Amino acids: CSVVRGTLQETQYF.

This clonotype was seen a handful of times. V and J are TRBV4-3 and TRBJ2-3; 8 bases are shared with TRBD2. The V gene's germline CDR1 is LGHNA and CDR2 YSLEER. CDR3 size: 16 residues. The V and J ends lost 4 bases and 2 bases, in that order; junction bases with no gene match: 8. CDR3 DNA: TGCGCCAGCAGCCCCAGACTAGCGTCTCCCACAGATACGCAGTATTTT. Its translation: CASSPRLASPTDTQYF.

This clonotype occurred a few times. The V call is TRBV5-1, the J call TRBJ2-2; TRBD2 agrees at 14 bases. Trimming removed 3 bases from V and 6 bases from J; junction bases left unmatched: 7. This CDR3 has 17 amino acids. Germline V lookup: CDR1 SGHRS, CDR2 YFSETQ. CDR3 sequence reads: CASSYGLAGGGAGELFF. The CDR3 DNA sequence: TGCGCCAGCAGCTACGGACTAGCGGGAGGAGGGGCCGGGGAGCTGTTTTTT.

Written as DNA, the CDR3 is TGTGCCAGCAGCCAAGAACGGATTAACTATGGCTACACCTTC. This translates into CASSQERINYGYTF. V is TRBV4-2 and J is TRBJ1-2; D is uncertain. Trimming cost V 0 bases and J 1 base, with 6 bases left between them. This CDR3 has 14 amino acids. CDR1 is LGHNA and CDR2 is YNFKEQ in the germline V gene.

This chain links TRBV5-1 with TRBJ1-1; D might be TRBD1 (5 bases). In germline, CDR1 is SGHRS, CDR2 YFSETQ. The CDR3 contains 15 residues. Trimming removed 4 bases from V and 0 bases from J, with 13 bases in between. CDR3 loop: CASSNFARVNTEAFF. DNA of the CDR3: TGCGCCAGCAGCAACTTCGCCAGGGTGAACACTGAAGCTTTCTTT.

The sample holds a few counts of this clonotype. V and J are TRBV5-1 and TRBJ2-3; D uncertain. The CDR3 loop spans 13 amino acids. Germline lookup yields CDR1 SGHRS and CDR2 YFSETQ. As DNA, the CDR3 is TGCTGCCCGTCCGAAGCTAGCACAGATACGCAGTATTTT. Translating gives CCPSEASTDTQYF.

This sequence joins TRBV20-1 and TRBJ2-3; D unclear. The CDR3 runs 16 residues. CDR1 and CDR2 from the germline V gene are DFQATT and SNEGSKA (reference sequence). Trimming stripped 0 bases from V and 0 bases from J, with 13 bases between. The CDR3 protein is CSARDQRRSSTDTQYF. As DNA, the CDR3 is TGCAGTGCTAGAGATCAGCGTCGGTCTAGCACAGATACGCAGTATTTT.

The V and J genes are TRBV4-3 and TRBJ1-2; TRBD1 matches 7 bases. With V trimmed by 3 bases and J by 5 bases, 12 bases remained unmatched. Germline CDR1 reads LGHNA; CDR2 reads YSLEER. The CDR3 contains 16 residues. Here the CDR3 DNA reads TGCGCCAGCAGCCAGGATGAGACAGGGAGGGGATATGGCTACACCTTC. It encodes CASSQDETGRGYGYTF.

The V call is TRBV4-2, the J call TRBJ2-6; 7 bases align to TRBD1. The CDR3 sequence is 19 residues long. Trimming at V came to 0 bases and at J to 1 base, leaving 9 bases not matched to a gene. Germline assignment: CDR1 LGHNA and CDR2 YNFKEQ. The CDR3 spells CASSQEVPGGWSGANVLTF. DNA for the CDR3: TGTGCCAGCAGCCAAGAGGTACCAGGGGGTTGGTCTGGGGCCAACGTCCTGACTTTC.

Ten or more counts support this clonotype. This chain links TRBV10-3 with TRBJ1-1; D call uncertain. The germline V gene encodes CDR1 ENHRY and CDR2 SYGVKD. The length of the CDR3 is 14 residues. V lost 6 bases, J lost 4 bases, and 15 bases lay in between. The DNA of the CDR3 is TGTGCCATCAGGGGATCCGCGGTCCGCACTGAAGCTTTCTTT. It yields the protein CAIRGSAVRTEAFF.

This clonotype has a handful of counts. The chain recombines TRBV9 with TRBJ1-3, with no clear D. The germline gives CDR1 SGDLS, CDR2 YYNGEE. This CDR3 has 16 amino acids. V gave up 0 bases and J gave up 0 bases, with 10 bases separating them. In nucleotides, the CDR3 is TGTGCCAGCAGCGTAGCTACGGGGTTCTCTGGAAACACCATATATTTT. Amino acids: CASSVATGFSGNTIYF. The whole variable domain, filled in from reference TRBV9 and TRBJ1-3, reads DSGVTQTPKHLITATGQRVTLRCSPRSGDLSVYWYQQSLDQGLQFLIQYYNGEERAKGNILERFSAQQFPDLHSELNLSSLELGDSALYFCASSVATGFSGNTIYFGEGSWLTVV.

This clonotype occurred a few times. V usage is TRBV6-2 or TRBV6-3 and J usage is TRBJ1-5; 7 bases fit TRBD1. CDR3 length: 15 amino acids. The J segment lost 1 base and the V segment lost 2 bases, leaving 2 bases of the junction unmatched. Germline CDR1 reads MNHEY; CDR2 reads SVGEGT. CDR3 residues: CASSYQGGSNQPQHF. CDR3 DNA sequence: TGTGCCAGCAGTTACCAGGGGGGAAGCAATCAGCCCCAGCATTTT.

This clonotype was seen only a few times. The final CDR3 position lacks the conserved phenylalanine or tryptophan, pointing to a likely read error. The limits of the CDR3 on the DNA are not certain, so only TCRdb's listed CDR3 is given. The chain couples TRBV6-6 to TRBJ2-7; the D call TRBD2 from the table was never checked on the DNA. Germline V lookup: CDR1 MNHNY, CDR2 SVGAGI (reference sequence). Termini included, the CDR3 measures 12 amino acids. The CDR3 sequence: CASSYEGGGQIL.

The CDR3 region has the DNA TGTGCCAGCAGCTTGGGTCACCTAAAAAACATTCAGTACTTC. It codes for CASSLGHLKNIQYF. The chain recombines TRBV7-2 with TRBJ2-4; D unresolved. This CDR3 is built from 14 residues. In germline, CDR1 is SGHTA, CDR2 FQGNSA. The germline V and J ends were trimmed by 3 bases and 4 bases, with 10 bases remaining between them. The entire variable domain, with the rest obtained from reference TRBV7-2 and TRBJ2-4, is as follows: GAGVSQSPSNKVTEKGKDVELRCDPISGHTALYWYRQSLGQGLEFLIYFQGNSAPDKSGLPSDRFSAERTGGSVSTLTIQRTQQEDSAVYLCASSLGHLKNIQYFGAGTRLSVL.